Shown below are 2 T cell receptor beta chains from a single sample sequenced in a study of OX40 agonist ivuxolimab in advanced cancers. Produced via immunoSEQ multiplex PCR; TCRdb's table is partial and in-frame only. The sample records about 22,000 clones, around 85% being singletons. Sequences were derived from CD4+ or CD8+ T cells sorted from blood, sampled in a trial of the OX40 agonist ivuxolimab. All receptors come from an adult with an advanced solid tumor such as melanoma, head and neck, liver or kidney cancer.

This clone is classed as medium-sized (0.01 to 0.1%). The gene calls are TRBV30 and TRBJ2-1; D is unresolved. Trimming stripped 2 bases from V and 13 bases from J, with 18 bases between. CDR3 length equals 13 residues. Per germline, CDR1 GTSNPN and CDR2 SVGIG (reference sequence). CDR3 loop: CAWSPLGPGSQFF. CDR3 bases: TGTGCCTGGAGTCCTCTAGGCCCTGGCTCTCAGTTCTTC.

The J gene is TRBJ2-1, the V gene TRBV5-1, with 10 positions matching TRBD2. This CDR3 contains 15 residues. V lost 4 bases and J lost 14; bases outside the gene matches: 15. Germline V gene lookup returns CDR1 SGHRS and CDR2 YFSETQ. The CDR3 DNA reads as TGCGCCAGCAGCCCGCGAGCGGGAGGGGCTAGAGAAGAGTTCTTC. Translated, it gives CASSPRAGGAREEFF.